The 26 T cell receptor beta chains below come from one sample, sequenced in a study of T cell changes during pregnancy in multiple sclerosis. Assay used: immunoSEQ multiplex PCR; TCRdb lists only in-frame clones, some missing. The sample includes tens of thousands of clones, over 85% of them seen just once. Sequenced material: peripheral blood, taken in the third trimester of pregnancy. The receptors derive from a female donor in good health, enrolled as a control in a pregnancy study.

The chain couples TRBV19 to TRBJ2-1; possibly TRBD2 for D (6 bases). The CDR3 has 11 amino acids. The ends were cut back, 8 bases at V and 9 bases at J, with 11 bases in the middle. Germline assignment: CDR1 LNHDA and CDR2 SQIVND (reference sequence). The CDR3 DNA reads as TGTGCCAGTGACGGCGGGGTTGAGCAGTTCTTC. Translated, it gives CASDGGVEQFF.

The chain employs TRBV5-4 and TRBJ2-7; 7 bases are shared with TRBD1. CDR3 length: 15 amino acids. Per the germline V gene, CDR1 is SGHNT and CDR2 is YYREEE (reference sequence). V gave up 0 bases and J gave up 2 bases; unmatched junction bases: 5. The CDR3 nucleotides are TGTGCCAGCAGCTTGGGGGGACAGAAGACCTACGAGCAGTACTTC. It is translated as CASSLGGQKTYEQYF.

The chain recombines TRBV7-9 with TRBJ2-1; possible D gene TRBD1, 7 bases. V shed 5 bases and J shed 10 bases, with 18 bases lying between them. CDR3 size: 14 residues. Germline V gene lookup returns CDR1 SEHNR and CDR2 FQNEAQ (reference sequence). As DNA, the CDR3 is TGTGCCAGCAGCCAGGGGGGCTCCCTCGGAGAGCAGTTCTTC. It codes for CASSQGGSLGEQFF.

The genes are TRBV11-2 and TRBJ2-7; D ambiguous. The germline V and J ends were trimmed by 1 base and 0 bases, with 7 bases remaining between them. Per germline, CDR1 SGHAT and CDR2 FQNNGV. The CDR3 totals 14 residues. CDR3 DNA: TGTGCCAGCAGCTTAGCGGTTAGCTCCTACGAGCAGTACTTC. Its protein product is CASSLAVSSYEQYF. The variable domain in full, completed from reference TRBV11-2 and TRBJ2-7, reads EAGVAQSPRYKIIEKRQSVAFWCNPISGHATLYWYQQILGQGPKLLIQFQNNGVVDDSQLPKDRFSAERLKGVDSTLKIQPAKLEDSAVYLCASSLAVSSYEQYFGPGTRLTVT.

The chain has TRBV5-1 and TRBJ2-2; 8 bases match TRBD1. This CDR3 has 15 residues. Trimming cost V 4 bases and J 5 bases; bases outside gene matches: 7. Per germline, CDR1 SGHRS and CDR2 YFSETQ. The CDR3 DNA follows: TGCGCCAGCAGCCCAAAGACAGGGGATACCGGGGAGCTGTTTTTT. It encodes CASSPKTGDTGELFF.

This chain links TRBV5-1 with TRBJ2-7; a weak D match, TRBD2 (6 bases). V was pared by 0 bases and J by 0 bases, with 10 bases between. The CDR3 covers 15 residues. CDR1 and CDR2 (germline): SGHRS, YFSETQ. The CDR3 is CASSLGSGASYEQYF. In DNA, the CDR3 is TGCGCCAGCAGCTTGGGATCGGGAGCCTCCTACGAGCAGTACTTC.

This rearrangement joins TRBV4-2 to TRBJ2-3, with D possibly matching TRBD2 (6 bases). In germline, CDR1 is LGHNA, CDR2 YNFKEQ. The V end lost 6 bases, the J end lost 2 bases, and 15 bases lay between the germline ends. This CDR3 spans 15 amino acids. CDR3 region: CASSPQRGYTDTQYF. The CDR3 DNA is TGTGCCAGCAGTCCGCAACGGGGGTACACAGATACGCAGTATTTT.

The chain has TRBV7-2 and TRBJ1-5, with D unclear. The CDR3 is 13 amino acids. The germline V gene encodes CDR1 SGHTA and CDR2 FQGNSA. Trimming shortened V by 3 bases and J by 7 bases, and 10 bases separated the two germline ends. The CDR3 sequence: CASSFGQRQPQHF. In nucleotides, the CDR3 is TGTGCCAGCAGCTTTGGGCAGAGACAGCCCCAGCATTTT.

The V call is TRBV18, the J call TRBJ2-6, with D unclear. Trimming stripped 6 bases from V and 0 bases from J, with 6 bases between. Germline lookup yields CDR1 KGHSH and CDR2 LQKENI. This CDR3 comprises 14 residues. CDR3 in amino acids: CASSSSSGANVLTF. DNA of the CDR3: TGTGCCAGCTCTTCATCCTCTGGGGCCAACGTCCTGACTTTC.

The rearrangement joins TRBV10-3 to TRBJ1-3, with TRBD1 identical over 7 bases. The CDR3 runs 17 residues. V was clipped by 5 bases and J by 0 bases; unmatched bases: 10. From germline, CDR1 is ENHRY and CDR2 SYGVKD. CDR3 bases: TGTGCCATCAGTTATTCTTGGACAGGAAGCTCTGGAAACACCATATATTTT. Its translation is CAISYSWTGSSGNTIYF.

Regarding this clone: Other DNA sequences in this specimen translate into the identical CDR3. The chain employs TRBV5-1 and TRBJ2-3; D not certain. This CDR3 is built from 12 residues. V was trimmed by 3 bases and J by 2 bases, leaving 4 bases between them. The V gene's germline CDR1 is SGHRS and CDR2 YFSETQ. This chain's CDR3 is CASSYNTDTQYF. DNA of the CDR3: TGCGCCAGCAGCTACAACACAGATACGCAGTATTTT.

The V and J genes are TRBV5-1 and TRBJ2-7, with a possible D match to TRBD1 (6 bases). Germline V CDR1 and CDR2: SGHRS, YFSETQ. The CDR3 has 14 residues. V was cut by 4 bases and J by 7 bases, with 18 bases left in between. CDR3: CASSEPQGRGEQYF. The CDR3 DNA reads as TGCGCCAGCAGCGAACCCCAGGGGAGAGGAGAGCAGTACTTC.

This clone was found many times. The chain carries TRBV7-8 and TRBJ2-5; D perhaps matches TRBD1 (6 bases). The V gene lost 2 bases and the J gene lost 4 bases, with 14 bases spanning the gap. CDR3 length: 15 amino acids. Germline V gene data show CDR1 as SGHVS and CDR2 as FQNEAQ. The CDR3 DNA follows: TGTGCCAGCAGCTTAAGTGGACAGATGGGAGAGACCCAGTACTTC. It is translated as CASSLSGQMGETQYF.

V and J are TRBV30 and TRBJ1-3; 7 bases are a match to TRBD1. V lost 4 bases to trimming and J lost 6 bases; unmatched junction nucleotides: 9. The V gene's germline CDR1 is GTSNPN and CDR2 SVGIG (reference sequence). The CDR3 spans 14 residues. CDR3 in amino acids: CAWTPTGSSNTIYF. CDR3 nucleotide sequence: TGTGCCTGGACTCCGACAGGGAGTTCAAACACCATATATTTT.

A single count supports this clone. V usage is TRBV5-1 and J usage is TRBJ2-7; a possible D gene is TRBD1 (6 bases). This CDR3 spans 16 amino acids. V was pared by 4 bases and J by 6 bases, with 23 bases between. Germline V gene lookup returns CDR1 SGHRS and CDR2 YFSETQ. CDR3 protein: CASSPYRQANPLEQYF. DNA of the CDR3: TGCGCCAGCAGCCCGTACCGACAGGCCAATCCGCTCGAGCAGTACTTC. Drawing the rest from reference TRBV5-1 and TRBJ2-7, the complete variable domain is KAGVTQTPRYLIKTRGQQVTLSCSPISGHRSVSWYQQTPGQGLQFLFEYFSETQRNKGNFPGRFSGRQFSNSRSEMNVSTLELGDSALYLCASSPYRQANPLEQYFGPGTRLTVT.

The chain links TRBV19 to TRBJ2-6; D uncertain. This CDR3 region has 15 residues. Trimming took 4 bases from V and 0 from J, leaving 7 bases between them. CDR1 is LNHDA, CDR2 SQIVND, per germline (reference sequence). This chain's CDR3 is CASSTDTSGANVLTF. The CDR3 DNA is TGTGCCAGTAGTACCGACACCTCTGGGGCCAACGTCCTGACTTTC.

This clone was seen a single time. V gene TRBV7-8 combines with J gene TRBJ1-4; D gene uncertain. V was clipped by 3 bases and J by 0 bases, with 5 bases between them. The CDR3 is 14 amino acids. Germline loops: CDR1 SGHVS, CDR2 FQNEAQ. CDR3 in DNA: TGTGCCAGCAGCTTGGAGACAACTAATGAAAAACTGTTTTTT. Residues: CASSLETTNEKLFF.

The chain is built from TRBV5-6 and TRBJ2-1, with TRBD1 identical over 12 bases. The CDR3 loop spans 16 amino acids. J was trimmed by 3 bases and V by 4 bases; bases with no gene match: 5. Germline V lookup: CDR1 SGHDT, CDR2 YYEEEE. CDR3 amino acids: CASSRDRGLFYNEQFF. CDR3 DNA: TGTGCCAGCAGCCGGGACAGGGGGCTTTTCTACAATGAGCAGTTCTTC.

This chain uses TRBV29-1 with TRBJ2-3; 10 nucleotides align to TRBD1. Germline trimming cut 7 bases from V and 4 bases from J; bases unmatched to any gene: 11. This CDR3 spans 15 amino acids. From germline, CDR1 is SQVTM and CDR2 ANQGSEA. This chain's CDR3 is CSAARGTGVPDTQYF. CDR3 DNA sequence: TGCAGCGCTGCCCGTGGGACAGGGGTACCAGATACGCAGTATTTT.

This clone was counted a single time. CDR3 coding DNA: TGTGCCAGCAGTTCTAGGACTAGAAGTAACAATGAGCAGTTCTTC. Protein: CASSSRTRSNNEQFF. The chain links TRBV27 to TRBJ2-1; 7 bases are shared with TRBD2. The CDR3 consists of 15 residues. Germline CDR1 reads MNHEY; CDR2 reads SMNVEV (reference sequence). The V segment lost 4 bases and the J segment 5 bases; nucleotides outside the gene matches: 8.

In its sample, this clone was seen a few times. V and J are TRBV7-8 and TRBJ1-1, with 12 nucleotides matching TRBD1. The V and J ends lost 0 bases and 5 bases, in that order; junction bases with no gene match: 16. This CDR3 comprises 20 residues. The germline V gene encodes CDR1 SGHVS and CDR2 FQNEAQ. The CDR3 DNA follows: TGTGCCAGCAGCTTAGCTTGGGTTCCGGGACAGGGGGCGAAGAGGACTGAAGCTTTCTTT. Translating gives CASSLAWVPGQGAKRTEAFF.

The rearrangement joins TRBV5-5 to TRBJ1-2; possibly TRBD1 for D (5 bases). CDR1 and CDR2 (germline): SGHKS, YYEKEE (reference sequence). Deletions cut 4 bases from V and 5 bases from J, with 18 bases between. The CDR3 length is 15 residues. The CDR3 loop reads CASSGVGGSLYGYTF. CDR3 DNA sequence: TGTGCCAGCAGCGGGGTGGGGGGGTCGTTGTATGGCTACACCTTC.

Only one count was recorded for this clone. V gene TRBV6-6 combines with J gene TRBJ2-7, with D possibly matching TRBD2 (5 bases). The CDR3 contains 12 residues. Trimming removed 6 bases from V and 3 bases from J, with 9 bases in between. Germline V gene lookup returns CDR1 MNHNY and CDR2 SVGAGI (reference sequence). CDR3 bases: TGTGCCAGCAGCCAAGGACTCTACGAGCAGTACTTC. Translating it yields CASSQGLYEQYF.

This clone was seen a few times. The V gene is TRBV14, the J gene TRBJ2-3; 12 bases map to TRBD2. The CDR3 runs 18 residues. Per germline, CDR1 SGHDN and CDR2 FVKESK. The V segment lost 0 bases and the J segment 4 bases; nucleotides outside the gene matches: 8. CDR3 coding DNA: TGTGCCAGCAGCCAAGAATTCAGACTAGCGGGAGAGTCAGATACGCAGTATTTT. Protein product: CASSQEFRLAGESDTQYF.

The chain employs TRBV2 and TRBJ2-1, with D maybe TRBD2 (5 bases). The CDR3 runs 16 residues. V lost 1 base to trimming and J lost 6 bases, with 16 bases between them. The germline gives CDR1 SNHLY, CDR2 FYNNEI. CDR3 sequence: CASSEGASLRTNEQFF. CDR3 DNA: TGTGCCAGCAGTGAAGGGGCTAGCCTCAGAACCAATGAGCAGTTCTTC.

The chain is built from TRBV6-5 and TRBJ1-1; 7 bases map to TRBD1. V was pared by 8 bases and J by 0 bases, with 3 bases of the junction left unmatched. The CDR3 spans 13 residues. Looked up from germline, CDR1 is MNHEY and CDR2 is SVGAGI. The CDR3 DNA reads as TGTGCCAGCCGGGGACAGATGAACACTGAAGCTTTCTTT. Amino acids: CASRGQMNTEAFF.